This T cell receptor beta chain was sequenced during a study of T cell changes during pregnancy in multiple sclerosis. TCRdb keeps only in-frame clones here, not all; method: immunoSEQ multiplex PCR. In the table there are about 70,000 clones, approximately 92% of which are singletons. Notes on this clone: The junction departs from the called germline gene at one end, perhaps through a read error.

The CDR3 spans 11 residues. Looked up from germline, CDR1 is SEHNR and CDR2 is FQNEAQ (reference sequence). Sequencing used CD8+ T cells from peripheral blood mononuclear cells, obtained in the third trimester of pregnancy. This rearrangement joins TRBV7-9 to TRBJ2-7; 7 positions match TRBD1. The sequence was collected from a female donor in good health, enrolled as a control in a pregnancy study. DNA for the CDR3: TGTGCCAGCAGCTTAGGGGGGACAGAAATCTTC. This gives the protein CASSLGGTEIF.